This entry lists 13 T cell receptor beta chains sequenced from one sample in a study of graft-versus-host responses after intestinal transplantation. Using immunoSEQ multiplex PCR, the repertoire was profiled, and TCRdb retains in-frame clones only, with some absent. The sample lists around 76,000 clones, over 85% occurring once. The antigens for these receptors are not known. This material consisted of unstimulated CD8+ T cells sorted from spleen or lymph node cells, taken before intestinal transplant. The receptors were sampled from a human donor who received an intestinal transplant.

The rearrangement links TRBV27 to TRBJ1-1; D perhaps matches TRBD1 (5 bases). The ends were cut back, 3 bases at V and 3 bases at J, with 8 bases in the middle. The CDR3 totals 13 residues. Germline CDR1 reads MNHEY; CDR2 reads SMNVEV (reference sequence). The CDR3 protein is CASSFGRDTEAFF. Here the CDR3 DNA reads TGTGCCAGCAGTTTCGGCAGGGACACTGAAGCTTTCTTT.

The rearrangement links TRBV29-1 to TRBJ2-7; unclear D gene. This CDR3 contains 12 residues. Germline V lookup: CDR1 SQVTM, CDR2 ANQGSEA. The V and J ends lost 6 bases and 0 bases respectively, with 9 bases between them. DNA for the CDR3: TGCAGCGTGGTTTCCGACTCCTACGAGCAGTACTTC. Protein sequence: CSVVSDSYEQYF.

V is TRBV9 and J is TRBJ2-1, with D perhaps TRBD1 or TRBD2 (5 bases each). The CDR3 runs 14 residues. Germline CDR1 and CDR2: SGDLS and YYNGEE. V dropped 0 bases and J dropped 8 bases, with 12 bases sitting between them. The DNA of the CDR3 is TGTGCCAGCAGCGTAGGGGACGGCCCTCATGAGCAGTTCTTC. Its protein product is CASSVGDGPHEQFF. The whole variable domain, remainder taken from reference TRBV9 and TRBJ2-1, is DSGVTQTPKHLITATGQRVTLRCSPRSGDLSVYWYQQSLDQGLQFLIQYYNGEERAKGNILERFSAQQFPDLHSELNLSSLELGDSALYFCASSVGDGPHEQFFGPGTRLTVL.

The chain recombines TRBV18 with TRBJ2-2, with D possibly being TRBD2 (7 bases). The CDR3 is 19 amino acids. Between the trimmed V and J ends, which lost 4 bases and 5 bases, there was a span of 26 bases. Germline-derived CDR1 and CDR2 are KGHSH and LQKENI. In nucleotides, the CDR3 is TGTGCCAGCTCACAATCTAGGGTGACCCAGGGGAGGGGGACCGGGGAGCTGTTTTTT. It translates to CASSQSRVTQGRGTGELFF.

The chain is built from TRBV6-1 and TRBJ1-4, with 7 bases aligning to TRBD1. Per the germline V gene, CDR1 is MNHNS and CDR2 is SASEGT. After removal of 6 bases from V and 0 bases from J, the junction contained 1 base not matched to a gene. The CDR3 contains 14 residues. CDR3 residues: CASSGTATNEKLFF. CDR3 nucleotides: TGTGCCAGCAGCGGGACAGCAACTAATGAAAAACTGTTTTTT.

The chain has TRBV5-3 and TRBJ2-5; weak D call: TRBD1 (6 bases). The end of the DNA fits TRBJ2-7 better, so the J call may be wrong. TRBV5-3 is annotated as an ORF whose role is uncertain. CDR3 size: 14 residues. This CDR3 reads CARSLTTGSYEQYF. The DNA of the CDR3 is TGTGCCAGAAGCTTAACGACAGGATCCTACGAGCAGTACTTC.

This rearrangement joins TRBV4-1 to TRBJ1-5, with a weak D call TRBD1 (6 bases). The ends were cut back, 2 bases at V and 0 bases at J, with 8 bases in the middle. The CDR3 totals 15 residues. In germline, CDR1 is MGHRA, CDR2 YSYEKL. Written as DNA, the CDR3 is TGCGCCAGCAGCCAAAGACAGGATAGCAATCAGCCCCAGCATTTT. Translated, it gives CASSQRQDSNQPQHF.

The rearrangement joins TRBV27 to TRBJ2-5; 9 positions match TRBD2. The end of the DNA aligns better with TRBJ2-7, so the J call may be wrong. This CDR3 contains 15 residues. Germline V gene lookup returns CDR1 MNHEY and CDR2 SMNVEV (reference sequence). DNA of the CDR3: TGTGCCAGCAGCCGCTACCCTAGCGGGGCCGGCGAGCAGTACTTC. Its translation is CASSRYPSGAGEQYF.

J is TRBJ1-2 and V is TRBV5-3, with 7 bases aligning to TRBD1. TRBV5-3 counts as an open reading frame of uncertain function. The CDR3 covers 19 residues. V shed 4 bases, J shed 3 bases, and the junction held 21 bases outside the gene matches. CDR3 DNA sequence: TGTGCCAGAAGCGGTCCTCGGCTCGCCGGTTACAGGGGCGACTATGGCTACACCTTC. It translates to CARSGPRLAGYRGDYGYTF.

This clone was detected a few times. The CDR3 DNA sequence: TGCGCCAGCAGCTTGGATGGGACAGGGGATCCTATTAACACCGGGGAGCTGTTTTTT. Amino acids: CASSLDGTGDPINTGELFF. V is TRBV5-1 and J is TRBJ2-2; TRBD1 aligns across 10 bases. V dropped 0 bases and J dropped 2; count of bases not matched to a gene: 10. Germline-derived CDR1 and CDR2 are SGHRS and YFSETQ. The CDR3 has 19 residues.

As regards this clone: This specimen includes other DNA sequences encoding the same CDR3. The genes are TRBV6-6 and TRBJ2-7; possible D gene TRBD1, 5 bases. CDR3 size: 14 residues. The germline CDR1 and CDR2 sequences are MNHNY and SVGAGI (reference sequence). With 5 bases removed from V and 4 bases from J, the gap between germline ends came to 15 bases. CDR3 DNA: TGTGCCAGCAGTCTATCTATCAGGGTTTACGAGCAGTACTTC. Amino acids: CASSLSIRVYEQYF.

This clone was recorded once. The chain links TRBV7-6 to TRBJ2-1; 9 nucleotides line up with TRBD2. Germline V CDR1 and CDR2: SGHVS, FNYEAQ. The CDR3 contains 17 residues. V shed 3 bases, J shed 1 base, and the junction held 7 bases outside the gene matches. The CDR3 region is CASSFPTSGWSYNEQFF. The CDR3 region has the DNA TGTGCCAGCAGCTTTCCCACTAGCGGGTGGTCCTACAATGAGCAGTTCTTC.

This clone appeared a single time. The genes are TRBV13 and TRBJ1-1; D possibly corresponds to TRBD1 (5 bases). This CDR3 region has 13 residues. CDR1 and CDR2 from the germline V gene are PRHDT and FYEKMQ (reference sequence). V was trimmed by 3 bases and J by 5 bases, leaving 10 bases between them. The CDR3 spells CASSLGGETEAFF. The DNA for the CDR3 is TGTGCCAGCAGCTTGGGGGGAGAGACTGAAGCTTTCTTT.